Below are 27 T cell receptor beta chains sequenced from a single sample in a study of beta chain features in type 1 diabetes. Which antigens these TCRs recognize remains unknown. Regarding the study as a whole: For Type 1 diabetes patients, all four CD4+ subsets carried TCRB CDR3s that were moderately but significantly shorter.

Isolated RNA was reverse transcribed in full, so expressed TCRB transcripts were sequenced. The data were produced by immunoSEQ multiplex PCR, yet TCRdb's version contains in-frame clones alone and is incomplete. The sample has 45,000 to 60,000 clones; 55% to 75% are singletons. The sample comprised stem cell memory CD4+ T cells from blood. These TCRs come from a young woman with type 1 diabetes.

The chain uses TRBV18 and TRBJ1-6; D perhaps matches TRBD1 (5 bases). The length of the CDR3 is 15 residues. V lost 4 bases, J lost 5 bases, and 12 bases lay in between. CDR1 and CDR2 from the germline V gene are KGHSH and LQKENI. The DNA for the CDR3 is TGTGCCAGCTCACAAATCGACAGAGATAATTCACCCCTCCACTTT. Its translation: CASSQIDRDNSPLHF.

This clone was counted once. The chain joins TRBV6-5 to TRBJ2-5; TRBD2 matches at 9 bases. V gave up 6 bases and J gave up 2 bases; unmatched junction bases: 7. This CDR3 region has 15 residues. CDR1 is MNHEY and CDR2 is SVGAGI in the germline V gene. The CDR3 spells CASSPFLAGQETQYF. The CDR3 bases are TGTGCCAGCAGCCCTTTTCTAGCGGGACAAGAGACCCAGTACTTC.

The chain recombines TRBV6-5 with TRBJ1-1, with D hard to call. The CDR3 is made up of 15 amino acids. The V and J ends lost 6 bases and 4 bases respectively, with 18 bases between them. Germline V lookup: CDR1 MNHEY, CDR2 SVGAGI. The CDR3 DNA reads TGTGCCAGCAGCCTAGACCCTGTCCGGGGCACTGAAGCTTTCTTT. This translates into CASSLDPVRGTEAFF.

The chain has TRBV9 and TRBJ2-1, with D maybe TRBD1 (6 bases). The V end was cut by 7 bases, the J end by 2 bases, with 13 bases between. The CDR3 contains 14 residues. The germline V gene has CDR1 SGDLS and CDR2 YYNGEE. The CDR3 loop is CASGKGVTYNEQFF. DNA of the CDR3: TGTGCCAGCGGTAAGGGGGTAACCTACAATGAGCAGTTCTTC.

The CDR3 sequence is CASSWGESGELFF. Here the CDR3 DNA reads TGCGCCAGCAGCTGGGGCGAATCCGGGGAGCTGTTTTTT. The rearrangement links TRBV5-1 to TRBJ2-2; possible D gene TRBD1, 5 bases. CDR1 and CDR2 from the germline V gene are SGHRS and YFSETQ. The CDR3 loop spans 13 amino acids. V lost 3 bases and J lost 6, with 9 bases in between. The full variable domain, in which reference TRBV5-1 and TRBJ2-2 provide the parts outside the CDR3, is KAGVTQTPRYLIKTRGQQVTLSCSPISGHRSVSWYQQTPGQGLQFLFEYFSETQRNKGNFPGRFSGRQFSNSRSEMNVSTLELGDSALYLCASSWGESGELFFGEGSRLTVL.

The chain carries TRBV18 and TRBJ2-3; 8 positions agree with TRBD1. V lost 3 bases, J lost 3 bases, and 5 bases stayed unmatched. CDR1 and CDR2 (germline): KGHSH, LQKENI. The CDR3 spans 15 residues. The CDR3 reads CASSPQGAATDTQYF. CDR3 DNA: TGTGCCAGCTCACCGCAGGGGGCTGCGACAGATACGCAGTATTTT.

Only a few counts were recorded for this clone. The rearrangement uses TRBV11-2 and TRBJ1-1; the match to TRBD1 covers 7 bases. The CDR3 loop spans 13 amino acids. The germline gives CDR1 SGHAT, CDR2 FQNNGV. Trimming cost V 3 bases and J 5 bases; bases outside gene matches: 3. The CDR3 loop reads CASSLTGRTEAFF. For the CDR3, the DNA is TGTGCCAGCAGCTTGACAGGGCGTACTGAAGCTTTCTTT.

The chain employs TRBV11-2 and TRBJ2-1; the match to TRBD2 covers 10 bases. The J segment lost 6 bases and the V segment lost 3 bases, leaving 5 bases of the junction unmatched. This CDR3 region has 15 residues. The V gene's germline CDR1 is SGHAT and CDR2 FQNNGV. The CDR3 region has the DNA TGTGCCAGCAGCTTCCTAGCGGGAGTTTTCAATGAGCAGTTCTTC. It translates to CASSFLAGVFNEQFF.

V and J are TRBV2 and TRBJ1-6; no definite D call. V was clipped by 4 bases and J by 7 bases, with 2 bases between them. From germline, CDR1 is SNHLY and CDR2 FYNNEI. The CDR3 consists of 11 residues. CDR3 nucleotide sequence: TGTGCCAGCAGTGCGAATTCACCCCTCCACTTT. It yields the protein CASSANSPLHF.

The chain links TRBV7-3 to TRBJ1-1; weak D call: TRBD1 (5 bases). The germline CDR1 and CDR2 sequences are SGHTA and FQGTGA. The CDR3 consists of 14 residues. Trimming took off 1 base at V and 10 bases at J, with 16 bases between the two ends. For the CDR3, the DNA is TGTGCCAGCAGCTTAAACCACCAGGGAGGGAGAGCTTTCTTT. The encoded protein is CASSLNHQGGRAFF.

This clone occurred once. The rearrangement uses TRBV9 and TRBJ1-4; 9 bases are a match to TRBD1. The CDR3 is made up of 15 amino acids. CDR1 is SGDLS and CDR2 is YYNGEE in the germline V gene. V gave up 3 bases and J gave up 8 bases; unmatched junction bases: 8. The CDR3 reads CASSAQQGAWEKLFF. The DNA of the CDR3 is TGTGCCAGCAGCGCCCAACAGGGGGCTTGGGAAAAACTGTTTTTT. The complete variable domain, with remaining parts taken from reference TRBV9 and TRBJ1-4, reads DSGVTQTPKHLITATGQRVTLRCSPRSGDLSVYWYQQSLDQGLQFLIQYYNGEERAKGNILERFSAQQFPDLHSELNLSSLELGDSALYFCASSAQQGAWEKLFFGSGTQLSVL.

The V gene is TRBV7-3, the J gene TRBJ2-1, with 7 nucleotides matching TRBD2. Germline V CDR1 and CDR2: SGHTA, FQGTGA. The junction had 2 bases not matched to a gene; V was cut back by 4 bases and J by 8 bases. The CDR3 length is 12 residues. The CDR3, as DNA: TGTGCCAGCAGCTCTAGCGGACATGAGCAGTTCTTC. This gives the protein CASSSSGHEQFF.

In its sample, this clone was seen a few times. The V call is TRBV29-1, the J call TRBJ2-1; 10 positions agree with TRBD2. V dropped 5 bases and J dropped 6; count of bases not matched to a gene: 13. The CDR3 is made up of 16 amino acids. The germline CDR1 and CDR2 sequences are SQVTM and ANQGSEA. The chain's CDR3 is CSVSPSGLARSNEQFF. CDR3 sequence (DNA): TGCAGCGTTTCCCCCTCGGGACTAGCGAGATCCAATGAGCAGTTCTTC.

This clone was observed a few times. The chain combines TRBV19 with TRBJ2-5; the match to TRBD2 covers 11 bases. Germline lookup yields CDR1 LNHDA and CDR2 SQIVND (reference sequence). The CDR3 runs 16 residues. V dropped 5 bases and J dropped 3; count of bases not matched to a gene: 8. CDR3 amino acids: CASSHLGTSGKETQYF. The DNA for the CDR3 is TGTGCCAGTAGTCATCTCGGGACTAGCGGAAAAGAGACCCAGTACTTC.

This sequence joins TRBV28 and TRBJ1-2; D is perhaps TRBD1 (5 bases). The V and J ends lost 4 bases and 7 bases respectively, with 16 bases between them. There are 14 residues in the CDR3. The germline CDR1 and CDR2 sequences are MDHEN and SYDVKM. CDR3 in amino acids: CASSSIQGWGGYTF. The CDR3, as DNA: TGTGCCAGCAGTTCGATTCAGGGTTGGGGTGGCTACACCTTC.

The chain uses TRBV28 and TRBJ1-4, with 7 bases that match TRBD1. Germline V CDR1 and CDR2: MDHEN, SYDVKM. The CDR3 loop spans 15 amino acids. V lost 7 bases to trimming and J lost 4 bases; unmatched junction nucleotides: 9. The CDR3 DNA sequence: TGTGCCAGCACCCACTCGGGACAGAATAATGAAAAACTGTTTTTT. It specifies CASTHSGQNNEKLFF.

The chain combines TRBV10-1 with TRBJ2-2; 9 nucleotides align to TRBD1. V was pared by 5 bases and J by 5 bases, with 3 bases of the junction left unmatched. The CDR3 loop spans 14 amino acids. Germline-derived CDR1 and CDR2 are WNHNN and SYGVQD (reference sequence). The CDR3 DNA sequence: TGCGCCAGCAGTCTGGGACAGGGAACCGGGGAGCTGTTTTTT. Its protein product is CASSLGQGTGELFF.

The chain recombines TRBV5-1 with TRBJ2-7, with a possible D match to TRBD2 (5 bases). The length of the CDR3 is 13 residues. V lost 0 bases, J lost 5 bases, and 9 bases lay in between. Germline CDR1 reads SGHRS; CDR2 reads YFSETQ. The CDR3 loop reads CASSLAEGNEQYF. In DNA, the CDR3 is TGCGCCAGCAGCTTGGCTGAGGGAAACGAGCAGTACTTC.

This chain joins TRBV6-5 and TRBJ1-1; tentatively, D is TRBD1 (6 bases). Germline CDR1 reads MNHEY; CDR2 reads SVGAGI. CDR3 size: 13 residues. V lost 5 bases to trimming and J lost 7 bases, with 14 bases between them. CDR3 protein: CASSRTGLGEAFF. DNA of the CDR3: TGTGCCAGCAGTCGAACAGGGTTAGGTGAAGCTTTCTTT.

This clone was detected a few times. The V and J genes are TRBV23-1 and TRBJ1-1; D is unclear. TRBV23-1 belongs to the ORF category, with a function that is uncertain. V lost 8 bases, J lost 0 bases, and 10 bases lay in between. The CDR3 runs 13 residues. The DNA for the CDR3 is TGCGCCAGCGTCCCCCTAATGAACACTGAAGCTTTCTTT. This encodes CASVPLMNTEAFF.

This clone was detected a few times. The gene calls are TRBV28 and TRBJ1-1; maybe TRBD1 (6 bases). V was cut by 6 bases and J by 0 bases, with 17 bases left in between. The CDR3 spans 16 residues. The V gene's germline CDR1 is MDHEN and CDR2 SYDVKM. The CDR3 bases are TGTGCCAGCAGGCAGGGTCGATGGGACATGAACACTGAAGCTTTCTTT. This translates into CASRQGRWDMNTEAFF.

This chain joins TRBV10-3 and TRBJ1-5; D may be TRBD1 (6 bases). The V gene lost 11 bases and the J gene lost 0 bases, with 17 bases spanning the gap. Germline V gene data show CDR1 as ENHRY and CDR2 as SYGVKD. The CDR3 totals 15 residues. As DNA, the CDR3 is TGTGCCTCTAGACAGGAGACAGATAGCAATCAGCCCCAGCATTTT. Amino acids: CASRQETDSNQPQHF.

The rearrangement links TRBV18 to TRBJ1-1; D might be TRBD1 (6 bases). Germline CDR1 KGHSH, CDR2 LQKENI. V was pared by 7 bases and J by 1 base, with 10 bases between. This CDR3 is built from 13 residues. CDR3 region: CASFGQRNTEAFF. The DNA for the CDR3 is TGTGCCAGCTTCGGACAGAGGAACACTGAAGCTTTCTTT.

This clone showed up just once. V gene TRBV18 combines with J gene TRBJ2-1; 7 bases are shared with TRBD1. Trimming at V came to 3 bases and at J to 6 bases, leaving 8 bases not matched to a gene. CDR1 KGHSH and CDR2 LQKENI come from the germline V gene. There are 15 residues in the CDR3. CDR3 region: CASSPPGQMGNEQFF. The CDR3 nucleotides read TGTGCCAGCTCACCGCCGGGACAGATGGGCAATGAGCAGTTCTTC.

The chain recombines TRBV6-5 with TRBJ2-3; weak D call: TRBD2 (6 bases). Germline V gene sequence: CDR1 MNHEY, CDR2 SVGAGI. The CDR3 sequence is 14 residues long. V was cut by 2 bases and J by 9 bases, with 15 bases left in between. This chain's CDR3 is CASSYNTREPTQYF. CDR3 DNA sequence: TGTGCCAGCAGTTACAACACCCGGGAGCCCACGCAGTATTTT.

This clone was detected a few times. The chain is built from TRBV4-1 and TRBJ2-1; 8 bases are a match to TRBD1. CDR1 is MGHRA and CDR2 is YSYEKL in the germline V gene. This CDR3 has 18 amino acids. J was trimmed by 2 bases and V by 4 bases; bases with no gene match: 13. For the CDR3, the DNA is TGCGCCAGCAGCCTAATAGGCAGGACAGGGATCACCTACAATGAGCAGTTCTTC. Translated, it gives CASSLIGRTGITYNEQFF.

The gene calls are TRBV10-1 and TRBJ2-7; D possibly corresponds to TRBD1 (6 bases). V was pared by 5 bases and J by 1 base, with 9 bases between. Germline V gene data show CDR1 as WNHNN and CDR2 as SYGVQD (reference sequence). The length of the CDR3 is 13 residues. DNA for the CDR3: TGCGCCAGCAGTCCGGGACAATCCTACGAGCAGTACTTC. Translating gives CASSPGQSYEQYF.